This T cell receptor beta chain was documented in a study of blood T cell repertoires in COVID-19 (dated by TCRdb to the early 2020s). About the full investigation: Collaborator samples came from the United States, Italy and Spain and covered acute and convalescent phases of COVID-19. The dataset comprised deeply sampled blood TCRbeta repertoires from subjects exposed to, actively infected with, or recovered from COVID-19. Where available, HLA class I and class II types were obtained from metadata supplied by the sample provider rather than from assay-based typing. The repertoires were released in a freely available public database meant as a resource for research on the immune response to SARS-CoV-2. Sample metadata almost always included a de-identified subject ID, COVID-19 status, age in years and sex. The samples were drawn from the first 160 participants of the ongoing ImmuneRACE study and from 1,254 subjects provided by 6 global collaborators. The prospective study material was composed of cDNA or gDNA derived from T cells, B-cell-depleted T cells, or PBMCs.

As encoded in the germline V gene, CDR1 is SGHTA while CDR2 is FQGNSA. Inclusive of the bounding cysteine and phenylalanine, the CDR3 is 17 residues long. This entry keeps only the CDR3 DNA: 51 bases, framed from base 1. V trim: 3 bases; J trim: 5 bases; unmatched bases: 9. The immunoSEQ Assay, a bias-controlled multiplex PCR, was used to amplify TCRbeta CDR3 regions from genomic DNA. In the source study's methods: Within the assay, amplification of reference gene primers was used to estimate how many nucleated cells each sample contained. To quantify the absolute abundance of each unique TCRbeta CDR3 rearrangement, sequence reads were collapsed and filtered. For each sample, productive Simpson clonality was calculated as the square root of Simpson's diversity index over productive rearrangements. As stored in TCRdb, this immuneACCESS dataset retains in-frame rearrangements with V and J assigned. A fraction of the clones does not appear; measured against another copy, unresolved V genes explain less than half of the discrepancy, and the remainder lacks a known reason. D and trimming were read from the DNA, whereas the V and J calls and clone size are those reported in that table. The sample records roughly 160,000 clones, around nine tenths of which are singletons. The top ten clonotypes cover under 13% of the sample.

With regard to this clone: There is no known antigen for this receptor. No base qualities exist here, and no much larger clone lies one base off it.

Points the paper makes about the study in general: The quantity of clinical and demographic metadata differed by source and by participant and was supplied without curation.

One collaborating source in Seattle enrolled patients while the patients were actively infected and followed the patients over time throughout the course of disease. Collaborating institutions collected whole blood in K2EDTA tubes following their own protocols. Collaborator samples were shipped for TCRbeta analysis as frozen whole blood, isolated PBMCs, or DNA extracted from either sample type. This sequence uses TRBV7-2 and TRBJ2-3, with TRBD2 identical over 12 junction bases. Sequenced material: peripheral blood. The receptor was isolated from a woman in her 70s with COVID-19, enrolled during active disease. The DNA is as follows: TGTGCCAGCAGCTTCCATTCTAGCGGGGGGGCTGTAGATACGCAGTATTTT. Translation gives CASSFHSSGGAVDTQYF.